The 16 T cell receptor beta chains presented below share a single source sample, sequenced in a study of T cell clones after liver transplantation. Clones were sequenced by immunoSEQ multiplex PCR, and TCRdb holds only the in-frame ones, with some missing. The table includes 65,000 to 80,000 clones, 80% detected once. The sample consisted of CD4+ T cells from blood, taken before liver transplant. The receptors derive from a human donor who received a liver transplant.

The gene calls are TRBV10-2 and TRBJ1-2, with TRBD1 identical over 9 bases. The CDR3 length is 16 residues. Germline loops: CDR1 WSHSY, CDR2 SAAADI. V shed 8 bases, J shed 0 bases, and the junction held 10 bases outside the gene matches. The CDR3 region is CASRNRGRFTNYGYTF. CDR3 nucleotide sequence: TGCGCCAGCCGAAACAGGGGGCGCTTTACTAACTATGGCTACACCTTC.

The chain has TRBV18 and TRBJ1-5, with TRBD1 matching 7 bases. Germline-derived CDR1 and CDR2 are KGHSH and LQKENI. V lost 1 base to trimming and J lost 3 bases; unmatched junction nucleotides: 3. CDR3 length: 15 amino acids. The CDR3 loop reads CASSPLGQNNQPQHF. As DNA, the CDR3 is TGTGCCAGCTCACCACTGGGACAGAACAATCAGCCCCAGCATTTT.

The V and J genes are TRBV5-1 and TRBJ2-2, with D possibly being TRBD1 (5 bases). V shed 0 bases and J shed 0 bases, with 12 bases lying between them. CDR1 and CDR2 (germline): SGHRS, YFSETQ. This CDR3 is built from 17 residues. CDR3 in DNA: TGCGCCAGCAGCTTGGGAAGGGGTTGGGCGAACACCGGGGAGCTGTTTTTT. Translated: CASSLGRGWANTGELFF. The full variable domain, in which reference TRBV5-1 and TRBJ2-2 provide the parts outside the CDR3, is KAGVTQTPRYLIKTRGQQVTLSCSPISGHRSVSWYQQTPGQGLQFLFEYFSETQRNKGNFPGRFSGRQFSNSRSEMNVSTLELGDSALYLCASSLGRGWANTGELFFGEGSRLTVL.

The rearrangement joins TRBV29-1 to TRBJ1-5, with D perhaps TRBD1 (6 bases). The germline V gene encodes CDR1 SQVTM and CDR2 ANQGSEA. With 6 bases removed from V and 4 bases from J, the gap between germline ends came to 13 bases. The CDR3 length is 13 residues. In nucleotides, the CDR3 is TGCAGCGTAGGGGACACCTTGAATCAGCCCCAGCATTTT. It is translated as CSVGDTLNQPQHF.

This clone was seen a single time. V and J are TRBV9 and TRBJ2-3; 7 bases are shared with TRBD2. Germline lookup yields CDR1 SGDLS and CDR2 YYNGEE. The trim removed 0 bases at V and 0 bases at J, leaving 1 base unmatched. The CDR3 consists of 15 residues. In nucleotides, the CDR3 is TGTGCCAGCAGCGTAGGTAGCGGGAGCACAGATACGCAGTATTTT. Residues: CASSVGSGSTDTQYF.

A few counts support this clone. The J gene is TRBJ2-7, the V gene TRBV28; 8 bases align to TRBD2. The CDR3 covers 16 residues. Germline values: CDR1 MDHEN, CDR2 SYDVKM. V was clipped by 4 bases and J by 6 bases; unmatched bases: 14. The CDR3 DNA follows: TGTGCCAGCAGTTCCCCTCGGGGCGGGGGGCCCGGCGAGCAGTACTTC. Protein: CASSSPRGGGPGEQYF.

This chain links TRBV20-1 with TRBJ2-3, with D perhaps matching TRBD2 (6 bases). CDR1 and CDR2 from the germline V gene are DFQATT and SNEGSKA (reference sequence). The CDR3 has 11 residues. V dropped 6 bases and J dropped 4 bases, with 8 bases sitting between them. CDR3 in amino acids: CSATRADTQYF. In DNA form, the CDR3 reads TGCAGTGCGACTAGGGCAGATACGCAGTATTTT.

The rearrangement uses TRBV14 and TRBJ2-1, with D possibly matching TRBD1 (6 bases). Germline V gene data show CDR1 as SGHDN and CDR2 as FVKESK. The V and J ends lost 4 bases and 3 bases respectively, with 10 bases between them. The length of the CDR3 is 14 residues. In DNA, the CDR3 is TGTGCCAGCAGCCTTCGGACAGACTACAATGAGCAGTTCTTC. This gives the protein CASSLRTDYNEQFF.

V and J are TRBV7-9 and TRBJ2-5; 7 positions match TRBD1. The CDR3 is 14 residues long. With V trimmed by 2 bases and J by 4 bases, 4 bases remained unmatched. The germline gives CDR1 SEHNR, CDR2 FQNEAQ (reference sequence). The CDR3 protein is CASSLQGVGETQYF. For the CDR3, the DNA is TGTGCCAGCAGCTTACAGGGGGTTGGAGAGACCCAGTACTTC. Supplemented by reference TRBV7-9 and TRBJ2-5, the full variable domain reads DTGVSQNPRHKITKRGQNVTFRCDPISEHNRLYWYRQTLGQGPEFLTYFQNEAQLEKSRLLSDRFSAERPKGSFSTLEIQRTEQGDSAMYLCASSLQGVGETQYFGPGTRLLVL.

In its sample, this clone was seen a few times. This rearrangement joins TRBV6-1 to TRBJ1-1, with D unclear. This CDR3 spans 13 amino acids. In germline, CDR1 is MNHNS, CDR2 SASEGT. With 0 bases removed from V and 10 bases from J, the gap between germline ends came to 12 bases. CDR3: CASSEAGGIVAFF. The CDR3 DNA reads as TGTGCCAGCAGTGAAGCGGGAGGGATAGTAGCTTTCTTT.

The chain is built from TRBV2 and TRBJ2-1, with D possibly matching TRBD1 (6 bases). CDR3 length: 13 residues. The V and J ends lost 3 bases and 4 bases respectively, with 7 bases between them. Germline V gene lookup returns CDR1 SNHLY and CDR2 FYNNEI. In nucleotides, the CDR3 is TGTGCCAGCAGTGAGGACAGATACAATGAGCAGTTCTTC. This translates into CASSEDRYNEQFF.

The chain uses TRBV11-2 and TRBJ2-7; TRBD1 aligns across 7 bases. Trimming at V came to 2 bases and at J to 1 base, leaving 17 bases not matched to a gene. Germline V gene sequence: CDR1 SGHAT, CDR2 FQNNGV. The CDR3 is 19 amino acids. The CDR3 reads CASSLNSFSKGAYSYEQYF. CDR3 DNA: TGTGCCAGCAGCTTAAACTCCTTTTCTAAGGGGGCCTATTCCTACGAGCAGTACTTC.

The rearrangement joins TRBV28 to TRBJ2-2; D not certain. Germline lookup yields CDR1 MDHEN and CDR2 SYDVKM. The CDR3 length is 12 residues. Trimming took 6 bases from V and 2 from J, leaving 4 bases between them. The CDR3 reads CASRRNTGELFF. As DNA, the CDR3 is TGTGCCAGCAGACGAAACACCGGGGAGCTGTTTTTT.

J is TRBJ1-2 and V is TRBV28; D may be TRBD1 (6 bases). CDR3 length: 15 amino acids. Germline loops: CDR1 MDHEN, CDR2 SYDVKM. Trimming removed 3 bases at V and 8 bases at J, with 19 bases between. The CDR3 reads CASSLEGGRARGYTF. DNA of the CDR3: TGTGCCAGCAGTTTGGAGGGGGGACGCGCTCGGGGCTACACCTTC.

This chain connects TRBV28 to TRBJ2-7, with a weak D call TRBD1 (6 bases). Trimming cost V 8 bases and J 3 bases, with 26 bases left between them. The CDR3 spans 17 residues. Germline V gene sequence: CDR1 MDHEN, CDR2 SYDVKM. CDR3 nucleotide sequence: TGTGCCAGCTCCTCAGGGGCTAGGCCCCCTTATGACTACGAGCAGTACTTC. Its translation is CASSSGARPPYDYEQYF.

With respect to this clone: This specimen includes other DNA sequences encoding the same CDR3. The rearrangement joins TRBV5-1 to TRBJ1-1; the D is unclear. The CDR3 runs 14 residues. Per germline, CDR1 SGHRS and CDR2 YFSETQ. V was shortened by 0 bases and J by 1 base, with 7 bases between the two germline ends. CDR3 amino acids: CASSLGPGNTEAFF. The CDR3 nucleotides are TGCGCCAGCAGCTTGGGTCCAGGGAACACTGAAGCTTTCTTT. The full variable domain, in which reference TRBV5-1 and TRBJ1-1 provide the parts outside the CDR3, is KAGVTQTPRYLIKTRGQQVTLSCSPISGHRSVSWYQQTPGQGLQFLFEYFSETQRNKGNFPGRFSGRQFSNSRSEMNVSTLELGDSALYLCASSLGPGNTEAFFGQGTRLTVV.